These T cell receptor beta chains were read from a single sample in a study of T cells in Graves' hyperthyroidism and ophthalmopathy. MiXCR was run by TCRdb on the multiplex PCR reads, yielding one entry per CDR3 protein. The profile shows more than 300,000 distinct CDR3 sequences, approximately 15% of them singletons. The specimen sequenced was blood. The source of these receptors is a woman aged 55-69 years with Graves' hyperthyroidism. Both conserved end residues are part of each CDR3. The D gene is left open where the match is weak. Size is stated for part of the rows, as once, few or many counts, or as a class when the clone is expanded.

d_gene: .
v_gene: TRBV20-1
j_gene: TRBJ2-7
abundance: many
CDR3aa: CSARDRDLGRYEQYF
CDR3nt: TGCAGTGCTAGAGACCGAGACTTGGGCCGCTACGAGCAGTACTTC

d_gene: TRBD2
v_gene: TRBV7-2
j_gene: TRBJ2-5
abundance: many
CDR3aa: CASSQLAGGPEAQYF
CDR3nt: TGTGCCAGCAGTCAACTAGCGGGAGGGCCTGAGGCCCAGTACTTC

d_gene: TRBD2
v_gene: TRBV4-1
j_gene: TRBJ2-3
abundance: .
CDR3aa: CASSRDVPGPAGGATDTQYF
CDR3nt: TGCGCCAGCAGCCGAGACGTCCCGGGACCAGCGGGGGGGGCCACAGATACGCAGTATTTT

d_gene: TRBD2
v_gene: TRBV7-3
j_gene: TRBJ2-3
abundance: many
CDR3aa: CASSPAGATDTQYF
CDR3nt: TGTGCCAGCAGCCCAGCGGGGGCCACAGATACGCAGTATTTT

d_gene: .
v_gene: TRBV19
j_gene: TRBJ2-1
abundance: .
CDR3aa: CASMPGSSYNEQFF
CDR3nt: TGTGCCAGTATGCCGGGCAGCTCCTACAATGAGCAGTTCTTC

d_gene: .
v_gene: TRBV12-3/TRBV12-4
j_gene: TRBJ2-7
abundance: many
CDR3aa: CASSEGGGLYEQYF
CDR3nt: TGTGCCAGCAGTGAAGGCGGGGGCCTATACGAGCAGTACTTC

d_gene: .
v_gene: TRBV4-2
j_gene: TRBJ1-2
abundance: .
CDR3aa: CASSQTARRGAGYGYTF
CDR3nt: TGTGCCAGCAGCCAAACTGCTCGGAGGGGCGCTGGGTATGGCTACACCTTC

d_gene: TRBD1
v_gene: TRBV5-6
j_gene: TRBJ2-5
abundance: many
CDR3aa: CASSLDRGPGKYF
CDR3nt: TGTGCCAGCAGCTTGGACAGGGGGCCTGGGAAGTACTTC

d_gene: TRBD2
v_gene: TRBV6-1
j_gene: TRBJ2-3
abundance: many
CDR3aa: CASSRIPPGLAASDTQYF
CDR3nt: TGTGCCAGCAGTAGAATACCGCCGGGACTAGCGGCTTCAGATACGCAGTATTTT

d_gene: .
v_gene: TRBV10-2
j_gene: TRBJ1-1
abundance: .
CDR3aa: CASSETGVGTEAFF
CDR3nt: TGCGCCAGCAGTGAAACGGGGGTGGGGACTGAAGCTTTCTTT

d_gene: TRBD1
v_gene: TRBV24-1
j_gene: TRBJ1-3
abundance: many
CDR3aa: CATSDSRGSGNTIYF
CDR3nt: TGTGCCACCAGTGATTCCAGGGGGTCTGGAAACACCATATATTTT

d_gene: .
v_gene: TRBV7-9
j_gene: TRBJ2-5
abundance: many
CDR3aa: CASSLGLAKETQYF
CDR3nt: TGTGCCAGCAGCTTAGGGCTAGCCAAAGAGACCCAGTACTTC

d_gene: TRBD1
v_gene: TRBV7-9
j_gene: TRBJ1-3
abundance: .
CDR3aa: CASSTGQPSSGNTIYF
CDR3nt: TGTGCCAGCAGCACGGGACAGCCGAGCTCTGGAAACACCATATATTTT

d_gene: .
v_gene: TRBV28
j_gene: TRBJ2-2
abundance: many
CDR3aa: CASSVKRSGELFF
CDR3nt: TGTGCCAGCAGTGTAAAACGTAGCGGGGAGCTGTTTTTT

d_gene: TRBD1
v_gene: TRBV18
j_gene: TRBJ1-2
abundance: many
CDR3aa: CASSPDRGYGYTF
CDR3nt: TGTGCCAGCTCACCTGACAGGGGGTATGGCTACACCTTC

d_gene: .
v_gene: TRBV7-2
j_gene: TRBJ2-2
abundance: .
CDR3aa: CASRFGVSGELFF
CDR3nt: TGTGCCAGCAGGTTCGGAGTTTCCGGGGAGCTGTTTTTT

d_gene: TRBD1
v_gene: TRBV3-1
j_gene: TRBJ2-5
abundance: many
CDR3aa: CASSQEPTGGGKTQYF
CDR3nt: TGTGCCAGCAGCCAAGAGCCGACAGGGGGCGGAAAGACCCAGTACTTC

d_gene: .
v_gene: TRBV9
j_gene: TRBJ1-4
abundance: few
CDR3aa: CASSGLGEKLFF
CDR3nt: TGTGCCAGCAGCGGATTAGGGGAAAAACTGTTTTTT

d_gene: TRBD2
v_gene: TRBV20-1
j_gene: TRBJ2-1
abundance: .
CDR3aa: CSAELASYNEQFF
CDR3nt: TGCAGTGCTGAACTAGCGTCCTACAATGAGCAGTTCTTC

d_gene: .
v_gene: TRBV5-1
j_gene: TRBJ2-1
abundance: few
CDR3aa: CASSAVGTPVLYNEQFF
CDR3nt: TGCGCCAGCAGCGCCGTCGGGACGCCGGTCCTCTACAATGAGCAGTTCTTC

d_gene: .
v_gene: TRBV3-1
j_gene: TRBJ1-1
abundance: many
CDR3aa: CASSQDRPGAKNTEAFF
CDR3nt: TGTGCCAGCAGCCAAGATCGGCCAGGGGCGAAGAACACTGAAGCTTTCTTT

d_gene: TRBD1
v_gene: TRBV28
j_gene: TRBJ1-4
abundance: many
CDR3aa: CASTRGGTGRNEKLFF
CDR3nt: TGTGCCAGCACTCGAGGAGGGACAGGGAGGAATGAAAAACTGTTTTTT

d_gene: TRBD1
v_gene: TRBV5-5
j_gene: TRBJ2-3
abundance: .
CDR3aa: CASSLPGTGGTDTQYF
CDR3nt: TGTGCCAGCAGCTTGCCGGGGACAGGGGGGACAGATACGCAGTATTTT

d_gene: .
v_gene: TRBV12-3/TRBV12-4
j_gene: TRBJ2-1
abundance: many
CDR3aa: CASSSLAYYHYNEQFF
CDR3nt: TGTGCCAGCAGTTCTCTAGCGTATTACCACTACAATGAGCAGTTCTTC

d_gene: TRBD1
v_gene: TRBV29-1
j_gene: TRBJ2-3
abundance: many
CDR3aa: CSVGPGGTGPDTQYF
CDR3nt: TGCAGCGTTGGACCAGGAGGGACAGGGCCCGATACGCAGTATTTT

d_gene: .
v_gene: TRBV30
j_gene: TRBJ2-7
abundance: many
CDR3aa: CAYHSQGSSYEQYF
CDR3nt: TGTGCCTACCACTCCCAGGGGAGCTCCTACGAGCAGTACTTC

d_gene: .
v_gene: TRBV11-3
j_gene: TRBJ1-1
abundance: few
CDR3aa: CASSLPVGGGTEAFF
CDR3nt: TGTGCCAGCAGCTTACCCGTGGGGGGAGGCACTGAAGCTTTCTTT

d_gene: TRBD2
v_gene: TRBV5-5
j_gene: TRBJ2-1
abundance: few
CDR3aa: CASSLAGLAGSGEQFF
CDR3nt: TGTGCCAGCAGCTTGGCGGGACTAGCGGGTTCGGGTGAGCAGTTCTTC

d_gene: .
v_gene: TRBV7-2
j_gene: TRBJ2-1
abundance: many
CDR3aa: CASSLNSGWGEQFF
CDR3nt: TGTGCCAGCAGCTTAAATTCCGGGTGGGGTGAGCAGTTCTTC

d_gene: TRBD2
v_gene: TRBV6-1
j_gene: TRBJ2-1
abundance: few
CDR3aa: CASTGAGGLYNEQFF
CDR3nt: TGTGCCAGCACGGGGGCGGGGGGCCTCTACAATGAGCAGTTCTTC

d_gene: TRBD2
v_gene: TRBV9
j_gene: TRBJ2-4
abundance: many
CDR3aa: CASSVEPSGTNIQYF
CDR3nt: TGTGCCAGCAGCGTAGAGCCTAGCGGAACAAACATTCAGTACTTC

d_gene: .
v_gene: TRBV12-3/TRBV12-4
j_gene: TRBJ1-2
abundance: many
CDR3aa: CASSYTEFYGYTF
CDR3nt: TGTGCCAGCAGTTATACAGAATTCTATGGCTACACCTTC

d_gene: .
v_gene: TRBV12-3/TRBV12-4
j_gene: TRBJ1-5
abundance: many
CDR3aa: CASSVTGGDQPQHF
CDR3nt: TGTGCCAGCAGTGTTACAGGAGGCGATCAGCCCCAGCATTTT

d_gene: .
v_gene: TRBV20-1
j_gene: TRBJ2-5
abundance: many
CDR3aa: CSARGVETQYF
CDR3nt: TGCAGTGCTAGAGGGGTTGAGACCCAGTACTTC

d_gene: .
v_gene: TRBV15
j_gene: TRBJ1-4
abundance: .
CDR3aa: CATSRDKGVGEKLFF
CDR3nt: TGTGCCACCAGCAGAGATAAGGGGGTAGGCGAAAAACTGTTTTTT

d_gene: .
v_gene: TRBV6-6
j_gene: TRBJ2-7
abundance: many
CDR3aa: CASSYSRRREGEQYF
CDR3nt: TGTGCCAGCAGTTACTCGAGGAGACGAGAGGGCGAGCAGTACTTC

d_gene: TRBD1
v_gene: TRBV4-2
j_gene: TRBJ1-1
abundance: .
CDR3aa: CASSQRQGTAEAFF
CDR3nt: TGTGCCAGCAGCCAGAGACAGGGTACGGCTGAAGCTTTCTTT

d_gene: .
v_gene: TRBV29-1
j_gene: TRBJ2-7
abundance: many
CDR3aa: CSAKDYEQYF
CDR3nt: TGCAGCGCCAAGGACTACGAGCAGTACTTC

d_gene: TRBD2
v_gene: TRBV5-6
j_gene: TRBJ2-2
abundance: few
CDR3aa: CASSSAGLANTGELFF
CDR3nt: TGTGCCAGCAGCTCGGCAGGACTAGCGAACACCGGGGAGCTGTTTTTT

d_gene: TRBD1
v_gene: TRBV11-2
j_gene: TRBJ2-7
abundance: .
CDR3aa: CASSLGIQGAGEQYF
CDR3nt: TGTGCCAGCAGCTTAGGGATACAGGGGGCTGGCGAGCAGTACTTC

d_gene: TRBD2
v_gene: TRBV10-3
j_gene: TRBJ2-5
abundance: .
CDR3aa: CAISGRLAGVETQYF
CDR3nt: TGTGCCATCAGTGGTAGACTAGCGGGAGTTGAGACCCAGTACTTC

d_gene: .
v_gene: TRBV7-3
j_gene: TRBJ2-3
abundance: few
CDR3aa: CASSLMTVTDTQYF
CDR3nt: TGTGCCAGCAGCTTAATGACAGTCACAGATACGCAGTATTTT

d_gene: .
v_gene: TRBV29-1
j_gene: TRBJ1-5
abundance: .
CDR3aa: CSVGDISQPQHF
CDR3nt: TGCAGCGTTGGGGACATAAGTCAGCCCCAGCATTTT

d_gene: .
v_gene: TRBV7-8
j_gene: TRBJ2-7
abundance: .
CDR3aa: CASSIDRIYEQYF
CDR3nt: TGTGCCAGCAGCATTGACAGGATTTACGAGCAGTACTTC